The sequence of this TCR beta chain was determined in a study of cytomegalovirus exposure and HLA in healthy donors. Study-wide findings and caveats: It was reported that TCR beta sequences correctly inferred the HLA-A and HLA-B alleles for most subjects. When analyzed later, a missense DCLRE1C variant was found to be linked to TCR beta V- and J-gene trimming.

V lost 1 base to trimming and J lost 4 bases; unmatched junction nucleotides: 3. This CDR3 spans 16 amino acids. The germline V gene has CDR1 MGHRA and CDR2 YSYEKL. About this clone itself: No antigen is known for it.

The PCR contained 60 Vbeta and 13 Jbeta primers. The table came from immunoSEQ multiplex PCR; TCRdb's copy has only in-frame clones and leaves some out. The repertoire holds 150,000 to 200,000 clones, with more than 75% as singletons. The sequence came from a girl under three years old in good health and CMV-seronegative. The sequencing input was PBMCs. The chain combines TRBV4-1 with TRBJ2-1; 11 bases map to TRBD2. The CDR3 sequence: CASSQATSGAYNEQFF. The CDR3 nucleotides read TGCGCCAGCAGCCAAGCGACTAGCGGGGCTTACAATGAGCAGTTCTTC.